The 22 T cell receptor beta chains listed next were all sequenced from one sample in a study of cytomegalovirus exposure and HLA in healthy donors. Both 60 Vbeta primers and 13 Jbeta primers went into the PCR. Data came from immunoSEQ multiplex PCR; TCRdb stores just in-frame clones and leaves some out. The profile shows roughly 200,000 clones, nearly 80% of them singletons. The specimen sequenced was PBMCs. All receptors come from a female donor in good health and CMV-seronegative.

Only a few counts were recorded for this clone. The rearrangement links TRBV7-8 to TRBJ2-7; TRBD1 matches 11 bases. The CDR3 covers 14 residues. From germline, CDR1 is SGHVS and CDR2 FQNEAQ. Unmatched junction bases numbered 4, after V lost 6 bases and J lost 3 bases. CDR3 DNA: TGTGCCAGCAGTCCCGGGACAGGGGGCTACGAGCAGTACTTC. Translated, it gives CASSPGTGGYEQYF.

This clone was observed a few times. J is TRBJ1-3 and V is TRBV5-1, with no clear D. V shed 0 bases and J shed 4 bases, with 5 bases lying between them. The germline CDR1 and CDR2 sequences are SGHRS and YFSETQ. CDR3 length equals 13 residues. Written as DNA, the CDR3 is TGCGCCAGCAGCTTGGCTCGGGGAAACACCATATATTTT. It specifies CASSLARGNTIYF. Complete variable domain (other parts from reference TRBV5-1 and TRBJ1-3): KAGVTQTPRYLIKTRGQQVTLSCSPISGHRSVSWYQQTPGQGLQFLFEYFSETQRNKGNFPGRFSGRQFSNSRSEMNVSTLELGDSALYLCASSLARGNTIYFGEGSWLTVV.

The chain joins TRBV15 to TRBJ2-7; D remains unclear. The V gene's germline CDR1 is LNHNV and CDR2 YYDKDF (reference sequence). The V end was cut by 0 bases, the J end by 1 base, with 10 bases between. The CDR3 is made up of 15 amino acids. The CDR3 nucleotides are TGTGCCACCAGCAGAGATCTTACAGATTCCTACGAGCAGTACTTC. Translated, it gives CATSRDLTDSYEQYF.

Here the CDR3 reads CASSIDRTDEQFF. DNA of the CDR3: TGTGCCAGCAGCATCGACAGGACCGATGAGCAGTTCTTC. J is TRBJ2-1 and V is TRBV5-8; a possible D gene is TRBD1 (6 bases). Per the germline V gene, CDR1 is SGHTS and CDR2 is YDEGEE. This CDR3 region has 13 residues. V was shortened by 4 bases and J by 8 bases, with 13 bases between the two germline ends.

This chain connects TRBV15 to TRBJ2-2; D unclear. Germline values: CDR1 LNHNV, CDR2 YYDKDF (reference sequence). The CDR3 is 17 residues long. V was trimmed by 0 bases and J by 0 bases, leaving 11 bases between them. The CDR3, as DNA: TGTGCCACCAGCAGAGATTTACACCCCGCGAACACCGGGGAGCTGTTTTTT. It codes for CATSRDLHPANTGELFF.

The chain uses TRBV7-9 and TRBJ1-1, with D possibly matching TRBD1 (6 bases). The CDR3 has 15 residues. Trimming removed 1 base from V and 1 base from J, with 10 bases in between. Germline V gives CDR1 SEHNR, CDR2 FQNEAQ (reference sequence). CDR3 amino acids: CASSLVAGANTEAFF. The CDR3 bases are TGTGCCAGCAGCTTAGTCGCAGGGGCGAACACTGAAGCTTTCTTT. Based on the CDR3 plus reference TRBV7-9 and TRBJ1-1, the full variable domain is DTGVSQNPRHKITKRGQNVTFRCDPISEHNRLYWYRQTLGQGPEFLTYFQNEAQLEKSRLLSDRFSAERPKGSFSTLEIQRTEQGDSAMYLCASSLVAGANTEAFFGQGTRLTVV.

The rearrangement uses TRBV25-1 and TRBJ2-2, with 8 bases identical to TRBD2. Per germline, CDR1 MGHDK and CDR2 SYGVNS. The ends lost 2 bases at V and 3 bases at J; junction bases unmatched: 8. The CDR3 has 17 residues. The CDR3 coding sequence is TGTGCCAGCAGTGAAATGGGCAGCGGGAGATACACCGGGGAGCTGTTTTTT. It specifies CASSEMGSGRYTGELFF.

The rearrangement links TRBV7-9 to TRBJ2-1; D is undetermined. This CDR3 region has 13 residues. In germline, CDR1 is SEHNR, CDR2 FQNEAQ (reference sequence). The ends were cut back, 3 bases at V and 11 bases at J, with 14 bases in the middle. The CDR3 DNA follows: TGTGCCAGCAGCTTCCAGTCCTCCGATAAGCAGTTCTTC. Its protein product is CASSFQSSDKQFF.

The genes are TRBV19 and TRBJ2-6; TRBD1 is a possible D gene (6 bases). V dropped 6 bases and J dropped 4 bases, with 19 bases sitting between them. The CDR3 length is 17 residues. The germline V gene has CDR1 LNHDA and CDR2 SQIVND (reference sequence). The CDR3 DNA is TGTGCCAGTAGCAAACGAATGACAGGCGCCGGGGCCAACGTCCTGACTTTC. It specifies CASSKRMTGAGANVLTF. The complete variable domain, with remaining parts taken from reference TRBV19 and TRBJ2-6, reads DGGITQSPKYLFRKEGQNVTLSCEQNLNHDAMYWYRQDPGQGLRLIYYSQIVNDFQKGDIAEGYSVSREKKESFPLTVTSAQKNPTAFYLCASSKRMTGAGANVLTFGAGSRLTVL.

A word on this clone: An end of the junction does not agree with germline; a read error may underlie this. The rearrangement joins TRBV7-9 to TRBJ1-5; weak D call: TRBD1 (5 bases). Per the germline V gene, CDR1 is SEHNR and CDR2 is FQNEAQ (reference sequence). This CDR3 region has 15 residues. This CDR3 is CSSSLGSGRGEPQHF. CDR3 nucleotide sequence: TGTTCCAGCAGCTTAGGATCAGGGCGGGGGGAGCCCCAGCATTTT.

The genes are TRBV10-3 and TRBJ1-5; D remains unclear. V lost 4 bases and J 9 bases, leaving 16 bases between the germline ends. Germline V gene lookup returns CDR1 ENHRY and CDR2 SYGVKD. The CDR3 contains 14 residues. The CDR3: CAISGPGADGPQHF. The CDR3 coding sequence is TGTGCCATCAGTGGCCCTGGAGCCGATGGGCCCCAGCATTTT.

The chain is built from TRBV11-2 and TRBJ1-1, with D maybe TRBD1 (5 bases). The germline V gene encodes CDR1 SGHAT and CDR2 FQNNGV. CDR3 size: 14 residues. V was trimmed by 5 bases and J by 3 bases, leaving 13 bases between them. This chain's CDR3 is CASSPGGWYTEAFF. In DNA, the CDR3 is TGTGCCAGCAGCCCGGGGGGTTGGTACACTGAAGCTTTCTTT.

V usage is TRBV7-9 and J usage is TRBJ1-1; 7 bases agree with TRBD1. J lost 1 base, V lost 5 bases, and 4 bases had no gene match. Germline V gene lookup returns CDR1 SEHNR and CDR2 FQNEAQ (reference sequence). The CDR3 has 14 residues. The CDR3 DNA follows: TGTGCCAGCAGCCCGGACAGGAAGAACACTGAAGCTTTCTTT. As protein: CASSPDRKNTEAFF.

The chain couples TRBV11-2 to TRBJ2-1; 8 nucleotides align to TRBD2. Losses at the gene ends were 3 bases for V and 8 bases for J; bases not matched to a gene: 9. CDR1 and CDR2 (germline): SGHAT, FQNNGV. This CDR3 spans 15 amino acids. The CDR3 DNA reads TGTGCCAGCAGCTTGGGGGTAGCGGGGTGGGATGAGCAGTTCTTC. Translation gives CASSLGVAGWDEQFF.

The chain uses TRBV7-2 and TRBJ2-2; perhaps TRBD2 as D (5 bases). Trimming took 3 bases from V and 6 from J, leaving 11 bases between them. CDR3 length: 14 residues. Germline CDR1 is SGHTA and CDR2 is FQGNSA. In DNA, the CDR3 is TGTGCCAGCAGCTTTAATACGAGGGCCGGGGAGCTGTTTTTT. This sequence encodes CASSFNTRAGELFF.

The V and J genes are TRBV30 and TRBJ1-2, with D possibly being TRBD1 (6 bases). With 4 bases removed from V and 4 bases from J, the gap between germline ends came to 13 bases. CDR1 and CDR2 from the germline V gene are GTSNPN and SVGIG (reference sequence). This CDR3 is 13 amino acids long. The CDR3 is CAWNFGQFYGYTF. The CDR3 region has the DNA TGTGCCTGGAATTTCGGACAGTTCTATGGCTACACCTTC.

This rearrangement joins TRBV5-5 to TRBJ2-7; 13 nucleotides agree with TRBD2. Trimming cost V 4 bases and J 5 bases; bases outside gene matches: 6. Per the germline V gene, CDR1 is SGHKS and CDR2 is YYEKEE (reference sequence). The CDR3 runs to 15 residues. Written as DNA, the CDR3 is TGTGCCAGCAGCCGGGGGACTAGCGGGAAGGACGAGCAGTACTTC. Translation gives CASSRGTSGKDEQYF. The full variable domain, rest sourced from reference TRBV5-5 and TRBJ2-7, is DAGVTQSPTHLIKTRGQQVTLRCSPISGHKSVSWYQQVLGQGPQFIFQYYEKEERGRGNFPDRFSARQFPNYSSELNVNALLLGDSALYLCASSRGTSGKDEQYFGPGTRLTVT.

The CDR3 loop reads CASSYRTSRNTGELFF. CDR3 nucleotide sequence: TGCGCCAGCAGCTATCGGACTAGTCGGAACACCGGGGAGCTGTTTTTT. This rearrangement joins TRBV4-3 to TRBJ2-2; 7 bases agree with TRBD2. Germline-derived CDR1 and CDR2 are LGHNA and YSLEER. The CDR3 spans 16 residues. The junction had 7 bases not matched to a gene; V was cut back by 5 bases and J by 1 base.

The chain recombines TRBV2 with TRBJ2-3; 7 nucleotides line up with TRBD2. CDR3 length equals 16 residues. Germline V gene sequence: CDR1 SNHLY, CDR2 FYNNEI. With 6 bases clipped from V and 3 bases from J, the junction kept 12 bases outside the gene matches. In DNA, the CDR3 is TGTGCCAGCAGGGCCCTGGGGGGGAGCGTGACAGATACGCAGTATTTT. It specifies CASRALGGSVTDTQYF.

The chain recombines TRBV2 with TRBJ1-5; 9 bases fit TRBD1. The V gene's germline CDR1 is SNHLY and CDR2 FYNNEI. V dropped 9 bases and J dropped 3; count of bases not matched to a gene: 9. This CDR3 comprises 15 residues. The CDR3 sequence is CASRVRDRDNQPQHF. The CDR3 DNA reads TGTGCCAGTCGCGTCCGGGACAGGGACAATCAGCCCCAGCATTTT.

The rearrangement uses TRBV27 and TRBJ1-6, with no clear D. This CDR3 spans 13 amino acids. V lost 5 bases and J lost 13, with 15 bases in between. Germline V gene data show CDR1 as MNHEY and CDR2 as SMNVEV (reference sequence). The CDR3 bases are TGTGCCAGCAGTCCCGCGCGGGTCAGCCCCCTCCACTTT. The encoded protein is CASSPARVSPLHF.

There are a few counts of this clone. V is TRBV7-2 and J is TRBJ2-5; the D gene is possibly TRBD2 (6 bases). This CDR3 has 13 residues. The germline V gene has CDR1 SGHTA and CDR2 FQGNSA. The V end was cut by 5 bases, the J end by 5 bases, with 12 bases between. DNA of the CDR3: TGTGCCAGCAGCGTGTCCCGGGGGGAGACCCAGTACTTC. This translates into CASSVSRGETQYF.